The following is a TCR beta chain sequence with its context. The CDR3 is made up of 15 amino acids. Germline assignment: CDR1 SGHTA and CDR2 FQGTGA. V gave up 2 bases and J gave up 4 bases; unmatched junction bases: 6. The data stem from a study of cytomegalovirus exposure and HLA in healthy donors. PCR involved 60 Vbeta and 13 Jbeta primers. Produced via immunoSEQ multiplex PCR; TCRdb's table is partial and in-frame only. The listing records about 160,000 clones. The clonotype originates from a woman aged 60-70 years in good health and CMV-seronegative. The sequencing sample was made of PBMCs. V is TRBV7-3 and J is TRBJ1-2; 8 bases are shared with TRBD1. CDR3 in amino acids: CASSLESGGAYGYTF. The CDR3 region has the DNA TGTGCCAGCAGCTTAGAGTCAGGGGGCGCCTATGGCTACACCTTC. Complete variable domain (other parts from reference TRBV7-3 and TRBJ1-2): GAGVSQTPSNKVTEKGKYVELRCDPISGHTALYWYRQSLGQGPEFLIYFQGTGAADDSGLPNDRFFAVRPEGSVSTLKIQRTERGDSAVYLCASSLESGGAYGYTFGSGTRLTVV.